Given below is one T cell receptor (beta chain) in context. Its target is unknown. The data derive from a study of T cell responses to AZD1222 COVID-19 vaccine. General study points: None of the repertoires were sampled until the peak T cell response had passed.

Only in-frame clones appear in the TCRdb table, and some are missing; sequencing was by immunoSEQ multiplex PCR. In the table there are 110,000 to 150,000 clones, 92% of which are singletons. V shed 4 bases and J shed 5 bases, with 11 bases lying between them. The CDR3 is made up of 14 amino acids. In germline, CDR1 is MNHEY, CDR2 SVGEGT. Sequences were derived from peripheral blood, sampled on day 0 of AZD1222 vaccination. This clonotype was sampled from an adult in good health. This chain uses TRBV6-2 or TRBV6-3 with TRBJ1-4; D call uncertain. The CDR3 loop is CASSFGGSNEKLFF. The CDR3 DNA reads as TGTGCCAGCAGTTTCGGCGGCAGCAATGAAAAACTGTTTTTT.